The present T cell receptor beta chain was sequenced within a study of cytomegalovirus exposure and HLA in healthy donors. Looked up from germline, CDR1 is SGHVS and CDR2 is FNYEAQ. The V gene end was trimmed by 6 bases and the J gene end by 3 bases; junction bases not matched to a gene: 7. The CDR3 runs to 15 residues. The PCR contained 60 Vbeta and 13 Jbeta primers. TCRdb keeps only in-frame clones here, not all; method: immunoSEQ multiplex PCR. The sample comprises about 150,000 clones, 60% to 80% of which are singletons, and about 0.66% rests with the top ten. This receptor was taken from a male donor in good health and CMV-seronegative. The sequenced sample consisted of PBMCs. The rearrangement links TRBV7-6 to TRBJ2-3, with TRBD2 matching over 9 bases. The DNA for the CDR3 is TGTGCCAGCAGAGCCGGGACTAGCAGTACAGATACGCAGTATTTT. It translates to CASRAGTSSTDTQYF.